The 14 T cell receptor beta chains in this list originate from one sample, sequenced in a study of naive and memory T cell subsets. Study-wide results and caveats: Possibly reflecting memory cells re-expressing CD45RA, a few larger clonotypes occurred in naive repertoires, especially CD8.

Their antigen targets remain unknown. The beta constant-region primer was an equimolar mix of two oligonucleotides covering TRBC1 and TRBC2. Four rounds of PCR amplified the ligated cDNA using nested alpha and beta constant-region primers plus SP2. TCRdb called the UMI-ligation and nested PCR reads again in MiXCR, with one record for every CDR3 protein. The data hold tens of thousands of distinct CDR3 sequences, with about 11% observed a single time. What was sequenced was naive CD4+ T cells from blood. All receptors derive from a human donor in good health.

This clonotype was seen a handful of times. V and J are TRBV6-2 or TRBV6-3 and TRBJ1-1; D may be TRBD1 (5 bases). V was cut by 2 bases and J by 10 bases, with 14 bases left in between. CDR3 length: 13 amino acids. CDR1 and CDR2 (germline): MNHEY, SVGEGT. CDR3 protein: CASSYGARRGAFF. The DNA of the CDR3 is TGTGCCAGCAGTTACGGAGCTCGAAGGGGAGCTTTCTTT.

This clonotype has ten or more counts. The rearrangement links TRBV6-2 or TRBV6-3 to TRBJ1-5; TRBD1 matches at 7 bases. The CDR3 length is 15 residues. V was clipped by 5 bases and J by 11 bases; unmatched bases: 15. Germline V gene data show CDR1 as MNHEY and CDR2 as SVGEGT. In nucleotides, the CDR3 is TGTGCCAGCAGTCTATGGACAGGCGACGTTGCGGCCCAGCATTTT. This codes for CASSLWTGDVAAQHF.

This clonotype has ten or more counts. The V call is TRBV20-1, the J call TRBJ2-3, with TRBD2 identical over 9 bases. The CDR3 is made up of 14 amino acids. Germline V gives CDR1 DFQATT, CDR2 SNEGSKA (reference sequence). With V trimmed by 3 bases and J by 4 bases, 5 bases remained unmatched. CDR3 residues: CSARLAGRSDTQYF. The CDR3 coding sequence is TGCAGTGCTAGGCTAGCGGGAAGGTCAGATACGCAGTATTTT.

Comments on this clonotype: This may arise from a read error, as a much more abundant clone is one base away. V gene TRBV7-2 combines with J gene TRBJ2-3; no clear D gene. Germline V lookup: CDR1 SGHTA, CDR2 FQGNSA. This CDR3 spans 14 amino acids. CDR3: CASSSLPGTDTLYF. CDR3 coding DNA: TGTGCCAGCAGCTCCCTCCCCGGCACAGATACGCTGTATTTT.

The V call is TRBV5-1, the J call TRBJ2-3; TRBD2 might be the D (6 bases). Deletions cut 4 bases from V and 4 bases from J, with 16 bases between. Germline CDR1 and CDR2: SGHRS and YFSETQ. The CDR3 loop spans 15 amino acids. CDR3 sequence reads: CASSHTVGGADTQYF. The CDR3, as DNA: TGCGCCAGCAGCCATACCGTCGGGGGTGCAGATACGCAGTATTTT.

The sample holds a few counts of this clonotype. V and J are TRBV3-1 and TRBJ2-7; the D gene is possibly TRBD1 (6 bases). V was cut by 6 bases and J by 3 bases, with 15 bases left in between. The CDR3 is made up of 14 amino acids. Germline CDR1 and CDR2: LGHDT and YNNKEL (reference sequence). Written as DNA, the CDR3 is TGTGCCAGCAGACCGACAGGCGGAGGCTACGAGCAGTACTTC. As protein: CASRPTGGGYEQYF.

This clonotype has at least ten counts. This sequence joins TRBV7-8 and TRBJ2-7, with unresolved D. This CDR3 has 14 amino acids. Germline V CDR1 and CDR2: SGHVS, FQNEAQ. The V and J ends lost 1 base and 2 bases respectively, with 9 bases between them. In nucleotides, the CDR3 is TGTGCCAGCAGCTTAGAGGGCAGGACCTACGAGCAGTACTTC. Its translation: CASSLEGRTYEQYF.

This clonotype has a handful of counts. This chain links TRBV12-3 or TRBV12-4 with TRBJ2-5; D unresolved. The CDR3 is 13 residues long. Trimming removed 6 bases at V and 5 bases at J, with 13 bases between. Here the CDR3 DNA reads TGTGCCAGCAGCGTACACGAAAGGGAGACCCAGTACTTC. It codes for CASSVHERETQYF.

The chain carries TRBV15 and TRBJ1-2; no clear D gene. The germline V gene encodes CDR1 LNHNV and CDR2 YYDKDF (reference sequence). Trimming left V 0 bases short and J 4 bases short, with 18 bases between. CDR3 length: 17 amino acids. The CDR3 coding sequence is TGTGCCACCAGCAGAGATAAGCCACACGGAGATAGCTATGGCTACACCTTC. Its protein product is CATSRDKPHGDSYGYTF.

The chain recombines TRBV20-1 with TRBJ1-1; maybe TRBD1 (6 bases). Trimming stripped 0 bases from V and 13 bases from J, with 12 bases between. CDR1 is DFQATT, CDR2 SNEGSKA, per germline (reference sequence). The CDR3 extends over 11 amino acids. The CDR3 is CSAREMTGDFF. CDR3 nucleotide sequence: TGCAGTGCTAGAGAGATGACAGGTGATTTCTTT.

This clonotype was detected a few times. The chain employs TRBV6-2 or TRBV6-3 and TRBJ2-5; D is possibly TRBD2 (6 bases). V lost 5 bases to trimming and J lost 10 bases, with 20 bases between them. CDR1 is MNHEY, CDR2 SVGEGT, per germline. The CDR3 extends over 14 amino acids. Written as DNA, the CDR3 is TGTGCCAGCAGTGGGGACTTCCGTCGTGTGAGCCAGTACTTC. It specifies CASSGDFRRVSQYF.

V usage is TRBV12-3 or TRBV12-4 and J usage is TRBJ1-1, with D possibly being TRBD1 (6 bases). The CDR3 is 15 amino acids. Deletions cut 6 bases from V and 0 bases from J, with 14 bases between. The CDR3 DNA is TGTGCCAGCAGGCAGGGGCAGCTGATGAACACTGAAGCTTTCTTT. Its protein product is CASRQGQLMNTEAFF.

This clonotype came up a few times. The V and J genes are TRBV10-3 and TRBJ1-2; tentatively, D is TRBD1 (6 bases). This CDR3 is 14 amino acids long. The germline CDR1 and CDR2 sequences are ENHRY and SYGVKD. The V gene lost 2 bases and the J gene lost 2 bases, with 9 bases spanning the gap. DNA for the CDR3: TGTGCCATCAGTGAGGGACAGAAAAACTATGGCTACACCTTC. Translated, it gives CAISEGQKNYGYTF.

This clonotype was seen a handful of times. The V and J genes are TRBV7-3 and TRBJ2-2; possibly TRBD1 for D (6 bases). This CDR3 is built from 15 residues. Germline CDR1 and CDR2: SGHTA and FQGTGA. The V and J ends lost 3 bases and 4 bases respectively, with 12 bases between them. The CDR3 is CASSFQGLGTGELFF. The CDR3 nucleotides read TGTGCCAGCAGCTTTCAGGGGTTGGGCACCGGGGAGCTGTTTTTT.